Each of the 13 T cell receptor beta chains below was sequenced from the same sample in a study of T-cell memory formation after mild COVID-19. TCRdb re-called the 5' RACE reads through MiXCR, storing one row per CDR3 protein. The table has about 560,000 distinct CDR3 sequences, 20% to 25% seen once. The sample comprised PBMCs or a T cell subset sorted from them (not recorded which). These receptors were collected from an adult woman who had mild COVID-19 (a few samples of this study predate the infection). Cell type and time point are not known.

The rearrangement joins TRBV14 to TRBJ1-2; 7 bases are shared with TRBD1. Germline CDR1 and CDR2: SGHDN and FVKESK. The CDR3 covers 13 residues. The V segment lost 3 bases and the J segment 8 bases; nucleotides outside the gene matches: 6. In nucleotides, the CDR3 is TGTGCCAGCAGCCATGCGAGGGGGCACGGCTACACCTTC. Residues: CASSHARGHGYTF.

The chain links TRBV27 to TRBJ1-6; D is unresolved. Looked up from germline, CDR1 is MNHEY and CDR2 is SMNVEV (reference sequence). Trimming removed 8 bases from V and 0 bases from J, with 8 bases in between. The CDR3 is made up of 14 amino acids. The CDR3 loop is CASLQSSYNSPLHF. CDR3 nucleotide sequence: TGTGCCAGCCTACAGAGCTCCTATAATTCACCCCTCCACTTT.

There are a few counts of this clonotype. The chain recombines TRBV7-9 with TRBJ1-2; D is possibly TRBD1 (6 bases). CDR3 size: 14 residues. The V end was cut by 6 bases, the J end by 6 bases, with 17 bases between. Germline CDR1 is SEHNR and CDR2 is FQNEAQ (reference sequence). In DNA form, the CDR3 reads TGTGCCAGCAGGGGGATAGAACAGGGTGATGGCTACACCTTC. Its protein product is CASRGIEQGDGYTF.

V gene TRBV20-1 combines with J gene TRBJ1-2; weak D call: TRBD1 (6 bases). Germline CDR1 DFQATT, CDR2 SNEGSKA (reference sequence). The CDR3 totals 15 residues. The ends were cut back, 6 bases at V and 3 bases at J, with 20 bases in the middle. The CDR3 protein is CSASSKGGVDYGYTF. The CDR3 nucleotides read TGCAGTGCGTCCTCAAAGGGGGGAGTTGACTATGGCTACACCTTC.

This clonotype was counted a few times. The chain combines TRBV9 with TRBJ2-1, with TRBD1 identical over 8 bases. This CDR3 contains 15 residues. Germline V lookup: CDR1 SGDLS, CDR2 YYNGEE. J lost 3 bases, V lost 2 bases, and 4 bases had no gene match. DNA for the CDR3: TGTGCCAGCAGCGTCGGGACAGGATACTACAATGAGCAGTTCTTC. This gives the protein CASSVGTGYYNEQFF.

Ten or more counts support this clonotype. The gene calls are TRBV12-3 or TRBV12-4 and TRBJ1-2; 7 bases map to TRBD1. The CDR3 has 13 residues. After removal of 5 bases from V and 7 bases from J, the junction contained 7 bases not matched to a gene. CDR3 bases: TGTGCCAGCAGTCCAGGGGCAGGGGGTGGCTACACCTTC. Translation gives CASSPGAGGGYTF.

DNA of the CDR3: TGCAGTGCTAGCGGGGCCCTAGGCGTGGAGACCCAGTACTTC. It encodes CSASGALGVETQYF. This chain links TRBV20-1 with TRBJ2-5; D may match TRBD1 or TRBD2 (5 bases each). V was clipped by 3 bases and J by 5 bases, with 16 bases between them. CDR1 and CDR2 from the germline V gene are DFQATT and SNEGSKA (reference sequence). The CDR3 covers 14 residues.

V and J are TRBV12-3 or TRBV12-4 and TRBJ2-3; D not certain. CDR3 length: 13 residues. V was pared by 3 bases and J by 2 bases, with 6 bases between. CDR3 amino acids: CASSFDTTDTQYF. The DNA of the CDR3 is TGTGCCAGCAGTTTTGATACCACAGATACGCAGTATTTT.

In its sample, this clonotype was seen a few times. The CDR3 coding sequence is TGTGCCAGCAGTTTTGACGTAGAGCAGTTCTTC. Translating gives CASSFDVEQFF. V and J are TRBV12-3 or TRBV12-4 and TRBJ2-1; D is unclear. The CDR3 totals 11 residues. V was trimmed by 3 bases and J by 10 bases, leaving 7 bases between them.

The rearrangement links TRBV19 to TRBJ2-1; 9 bases fit TRBD2. This CDR3 is 15 amino acids long. Trimming cost V 4 bases and J 6 bases; bases outside gene matches: 7. Germline V CDR1 and CDR2: LNHDA, SQIVND (reference sequence). CDR3 bases: TGTGCCAGTAGTACCGGCCTAGCGGGGATCAATGAGCAGTTCTTC. Translating gives CASSTGLAGINEQFF.

This clonotype was detected only a few times. The chain couples TRBV7-9 to TRBJ2-3, with D perhaps TRBD1 (5 bases). CDR1 is SEHNR and CDR2 is FQNEAQ in the germline V gene (reference sequence). V was clipped by 4 bases and J by 2 bases, with 7 bases between them. This CDR3 region has 13 residues. This CDR3 is CASSSGHTDTQYF. The CDR3, as DNA: TGTGCCAGCAGCTCAGGGCACACAGATACGCAGTATTTT.

This clonotype turned up a few times. V and J are TRBV20-1 and TRBJ2-3; D call uncertain. V lost 6 bases and J 2 bases, leaving 18 bases between the germline ends. Germline loops: CDR1 DFQATT, CDR2 SNEGSKA (reference sequence). This CDR3 contains 15 residues. In nucleotides, the CDR3 is TGCAGTGCCCCGTATAGGCTAGTGCCCACAGATACGCAGTATTTT. Translating it yields CSAPYRLVPTDTQYF.

This clonotype was seen a few times. This chain joins TRBV7-3 and TRBJ1-1; D not certain. Germline V CDR1 and CDR2: SGHTA, FQGTGA. With 2 bases removed from V and 2 bases from J, the gap between germline ends came to 6 bases. There are 13 residues in the CDR3. The CDR3 loop reads CASSLFANTEAFF. The CDR3 DNA is TGTGCCAGCAGCTTATTCGCCAACACTGAAGCTTTCTTT.